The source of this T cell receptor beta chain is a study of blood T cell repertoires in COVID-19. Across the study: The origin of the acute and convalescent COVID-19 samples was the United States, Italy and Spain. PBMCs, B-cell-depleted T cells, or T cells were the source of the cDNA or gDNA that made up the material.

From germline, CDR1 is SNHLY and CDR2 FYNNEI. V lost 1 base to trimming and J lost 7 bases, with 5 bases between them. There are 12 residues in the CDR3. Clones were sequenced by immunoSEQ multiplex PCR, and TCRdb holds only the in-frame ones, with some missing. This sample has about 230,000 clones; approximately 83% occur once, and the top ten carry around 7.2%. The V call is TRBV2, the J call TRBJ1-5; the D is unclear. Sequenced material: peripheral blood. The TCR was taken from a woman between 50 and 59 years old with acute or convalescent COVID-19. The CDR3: CASSEGQQPQHF. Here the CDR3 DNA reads TGTGCCAGCAGTGAAGGACAACAGCCCCAGCATTTT.